This T cell receptor beta chain was captured in a study of technical replicates of blood from a few donors. Sequencing used immunoSEQ multiplex PCR; TCRdb keeps in-frame clones, though not all of them. Altogether roughly 71,000 clones are present, about nine tenths being singletons, with the ten largest covering around 0.38%. Germline CDR1 and CDR2: MNHNS and SASEGT. V trimming: 6 bases; J trimming: 1 base; junction bases outside the gene matches: 4. The CDR3 has 14 residues. This clonotype was sampled from a human donor in good health. The chain combines TRBV6-1 with TRBJ2-7; 9 nucleotides match TRBD2. The sample taken for sequencing was T cells isolated from PBMCs. The CDR3 DNA reads as TGTGCCAGCAGGGTAGCGGGAGAGTCCTACGAGCAGTACTTC. Protein sequence: CASRVAGESYEQYF.